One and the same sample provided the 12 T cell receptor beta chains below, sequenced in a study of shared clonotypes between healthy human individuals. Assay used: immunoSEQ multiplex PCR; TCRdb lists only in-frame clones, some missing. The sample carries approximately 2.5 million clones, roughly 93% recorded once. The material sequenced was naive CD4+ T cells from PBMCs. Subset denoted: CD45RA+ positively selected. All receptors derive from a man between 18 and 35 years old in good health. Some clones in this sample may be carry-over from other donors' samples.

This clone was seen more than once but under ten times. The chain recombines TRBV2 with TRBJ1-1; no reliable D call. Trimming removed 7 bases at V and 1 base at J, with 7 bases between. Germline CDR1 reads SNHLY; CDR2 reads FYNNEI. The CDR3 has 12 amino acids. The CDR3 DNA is TGTGCCAGCACCGAGAGGAACACTGAAGCTTTCTTT. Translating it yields CASTERNTEAFF.

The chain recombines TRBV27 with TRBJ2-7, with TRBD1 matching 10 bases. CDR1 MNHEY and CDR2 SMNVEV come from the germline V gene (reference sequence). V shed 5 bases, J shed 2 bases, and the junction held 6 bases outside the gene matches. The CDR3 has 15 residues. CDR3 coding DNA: TGTGCCAGCAGTCTCGGGACAGGGGATACCTACGAGCAGTACTTC. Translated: CASSLGTGDTYEQYF.

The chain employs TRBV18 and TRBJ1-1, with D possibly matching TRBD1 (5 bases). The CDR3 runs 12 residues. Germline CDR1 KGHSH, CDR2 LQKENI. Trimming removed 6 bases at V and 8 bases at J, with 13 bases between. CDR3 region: CASSSLDREAFF. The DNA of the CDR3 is TGTGCCAGCTCCTCTCTAGACAGAGAAGCTTTCTTT. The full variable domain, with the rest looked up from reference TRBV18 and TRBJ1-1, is NAGVMQNPRHLVRRRGQEARLRCSPMKGHSHVYWYRQLPEEGLKFMVYLQKENIIDESGMPKERFSAEFPKEGPSILRIQQVVRGDSAAYFCASSSLDREAFFGQGTRLTVV.

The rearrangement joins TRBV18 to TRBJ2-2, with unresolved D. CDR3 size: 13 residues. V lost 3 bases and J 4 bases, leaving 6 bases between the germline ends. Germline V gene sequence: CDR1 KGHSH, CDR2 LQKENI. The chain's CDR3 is CASSPAATGELFF. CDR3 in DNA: TGTGCCAGCTCACCTGCTGCCACCGGGGAGCTGTTTTTT.

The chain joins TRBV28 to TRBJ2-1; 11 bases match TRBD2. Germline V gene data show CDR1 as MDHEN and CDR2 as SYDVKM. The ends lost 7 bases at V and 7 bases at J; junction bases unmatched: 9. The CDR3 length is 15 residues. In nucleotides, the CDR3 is TGTGCCAGCACCGGGGGACTAGCGGAGGGGAATGAGCAGTTCTTC. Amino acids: CASTGGLAEGNEQFF.

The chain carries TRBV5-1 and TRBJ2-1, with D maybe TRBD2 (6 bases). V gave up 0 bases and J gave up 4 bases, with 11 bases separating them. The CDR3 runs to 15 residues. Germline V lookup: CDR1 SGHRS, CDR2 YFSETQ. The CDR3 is CASSLAGEQYNEQFF. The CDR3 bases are TGCGCCAGCAGCTTGGCGGGAGAGCAATACAATGAGCAGTTCTTC.

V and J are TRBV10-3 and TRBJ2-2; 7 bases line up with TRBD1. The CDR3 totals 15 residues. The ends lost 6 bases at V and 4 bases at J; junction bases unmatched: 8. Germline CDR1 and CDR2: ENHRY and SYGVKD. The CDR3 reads CAIRSGTEFTGELFF. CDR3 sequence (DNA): TGTGCCATCAGATCCGGGACAGAGTTCACCGGGGAGCTGTTTTTT.

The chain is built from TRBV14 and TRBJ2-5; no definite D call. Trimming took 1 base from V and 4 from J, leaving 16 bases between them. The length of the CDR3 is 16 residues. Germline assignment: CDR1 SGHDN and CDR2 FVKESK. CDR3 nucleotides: TGTGCCAGCAGCCAAGGTTATTCCCGGGTGATAGAGACCCAGTACTTC. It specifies CASSQGYSRVIETQYF.

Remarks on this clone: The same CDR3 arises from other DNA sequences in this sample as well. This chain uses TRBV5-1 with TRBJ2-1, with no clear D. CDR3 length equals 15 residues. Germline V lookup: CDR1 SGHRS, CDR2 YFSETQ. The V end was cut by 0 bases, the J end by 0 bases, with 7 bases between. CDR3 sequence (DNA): TGCGCCAGCAGCTTGGAGGTTGGCTCCTACAATGAGCAGTTCTTC. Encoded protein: CASSLEVGSYNEQFF.

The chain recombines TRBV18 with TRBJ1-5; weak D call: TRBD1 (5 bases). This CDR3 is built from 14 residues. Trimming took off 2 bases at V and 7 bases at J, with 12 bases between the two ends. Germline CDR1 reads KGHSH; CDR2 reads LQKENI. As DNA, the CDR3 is TGTGCCAGCTCACCAGAAACGGGGGTCCAGCCCCAGCATTTT. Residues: CASSPETGVQPQHF.

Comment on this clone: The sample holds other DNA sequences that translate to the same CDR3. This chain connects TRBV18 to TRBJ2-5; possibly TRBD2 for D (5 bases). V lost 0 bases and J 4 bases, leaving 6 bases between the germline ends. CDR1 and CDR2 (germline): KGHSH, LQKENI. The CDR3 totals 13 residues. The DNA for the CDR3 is TGTGCCAGCTCACCACCCACTAGAGAGACCCAGTACTTC. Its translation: CASSPPTRETQYF. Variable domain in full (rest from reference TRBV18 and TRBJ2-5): NAGVMQNPRHLVRRRGQEARLRCSPMKGHSHVYWYRQLPEEGLKFMVYLQKENIIDESGMPKERFSAEFPKEGPSILRIQQVVRGDSAAYFCASSPPTRETQYFGPGTRLLVL.

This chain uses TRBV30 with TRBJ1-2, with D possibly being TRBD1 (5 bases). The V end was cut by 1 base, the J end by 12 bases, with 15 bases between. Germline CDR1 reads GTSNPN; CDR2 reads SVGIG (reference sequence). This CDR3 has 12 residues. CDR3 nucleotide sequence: TGTGCCTGGAGTGGGGGGATCACGTCGGACACCTTC. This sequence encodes CAWSGGITSDTF.